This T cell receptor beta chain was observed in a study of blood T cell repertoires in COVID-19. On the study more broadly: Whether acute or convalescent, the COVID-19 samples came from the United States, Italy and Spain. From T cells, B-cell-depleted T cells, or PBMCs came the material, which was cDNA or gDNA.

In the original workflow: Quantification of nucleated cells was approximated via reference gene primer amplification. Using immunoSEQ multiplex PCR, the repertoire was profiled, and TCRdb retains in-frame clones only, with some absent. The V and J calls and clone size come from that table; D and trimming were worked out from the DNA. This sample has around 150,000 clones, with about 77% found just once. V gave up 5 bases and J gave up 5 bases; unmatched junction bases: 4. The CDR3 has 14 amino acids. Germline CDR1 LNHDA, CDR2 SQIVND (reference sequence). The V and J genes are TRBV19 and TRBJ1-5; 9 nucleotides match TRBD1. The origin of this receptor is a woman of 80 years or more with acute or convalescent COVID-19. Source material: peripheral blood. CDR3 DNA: TGTGCCAGTAGTCGAGACAGGGGGGATCAGCCCCAGCATTTT. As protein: CASSRDRGDQPQHF.